This T cell receptor beta chain stems from a study of shared T cell receptors in the human thymus. The table came from immunoSEQ multiplex PCR; TCRdb's copy has only in-frame clones and leaves some out. Of 500,000 to 750,000 clones listed, roughly 88% are singletons. A further study also used this sample, focusing on human thymus T cells. That investigation notes: From resections taken during corrective heart surgery, the thymus tissue was obtained. Seemingly biased V and J gene usage marked thymic and blood repertoires. Unrelated people showed highly overlapping thymic repertoires, related research reported.

Sequenced input: thymocytes. The receptor comes from a boy under three years old with a congenital heart defect.

Written as DNA, the CDR3 is TGTGCCAGCAGCGGGAGGGGGGGGACCGGGGAGCTGTTTTTT. It translates to CASSGRGGTGELFF. This chain links TRBV6-1 with TRBJ2-2; 8 nucleotides match TRBD2. Looked up from germline, CDR1 is MNHNS and CDR2 is SASEGT. V lost 6 bases to trimming and J lost 5 bases; unmatched junction nucleotides: 5. This CDR3 has 14 amino acids.